This entry lists 3 T cell receptor beta chains sequenced from one sample in a study of cytomegalovirus exposure and HLA in healthy donors. The PCR had 60 Vbeta and 13 Jbeta primers. Sequenced by immunoSEQ multiplex PCR; TCRdb stores in-frame clones only, minus some. The data show around 200,000 clones, with roughly 91% seen just once and about 1% held by the top ten. Sequencing used PBMCs. These receptors were collected from a woman younger than 35 in good health and CMV-seronegative.

This chain joins TRBV11-2 and TRBJ1-1; maybe TRBD1 (5 bases). The germline gives CDR1 SGHAT, CDR2 FQNNGV. CDR3 size: 15 residues. V was clipped by 5 bases and J by 1 base, with 14 bases between them. CDR3 sequence: CASSPRAKGNTEAFF. The CDR3 DNA reads as TGTGCCAGCAGCCCCAGGGCCAAGGGGAACACTGAAGCTTTCTTT.

V usage is TRBV9 and J usage is TRBJ2-5, with 8 bases aligning to TRBD2. This CDR3 region has 15 residues. V trimming: 0 bases; J trimming: 5 bases; junction bases outside the gene matches: 6. Per germline, CDR1 SGDLS and CDR2 YYNGEE. This chain's CDR3 is CASSVGQRELETQYF. The CDR3, as DNA: TGTGCCAGCAGCGTAGGCCAGCGGGAGTTGGAGACCCAGTACTTC.

The gene calls are TRBV11-2 and TRBJ1-6; unclear D gene. The CDR3 is 13 residues long. Looked up from germline, CDR1 is SGHAT and CDR2 is FQNNGV. Trimming took off 7 bases at V and 6 bases at J, with 10 bases between the two ends. CDR3 sequence (DNA): TGTGCCAGCAAGCTCACGTCTAATTCACCCCTCCACTTT. Its protein product is CASKLTSNSPLHF.